The 3 T cell receptor beta chains given below trace back to one sample, sequenced in a study of blood T cell repertoires in COVID-19. Measured with immunoSEQ multiplex PCR; TCRdb has only the in-frame clones, and not every one. The data hold 120,000 or so clones, with under 80% observed a single time. Sample: peripheral blood. These receptors were taken from a man between 70 and 80 years old with acute or convalescent COVID-19.

The chain combines TRBV30 with TRBJ2-5; D may be TRBD1 (6 bases). The germline CDR1 and CDR2 sequences are GTSNPN and SVGIG (reference sequence). This CDR3 has 13 residues. Trimming cost V 3 bases and J 4 bases, with 12 bases left between them. DNA of the CDR3: TGTGCCTGGAGCGCCGTGGGGGCAGAGACCCAGTACTTC. Translation gives CAWSAVGAETQYF.

The chain's CDR3 is CASSPQNRGSGTGELFF. Here the CDR3 DNA reads TGTGCCAGCAGCCCTCAAAATCGGGGGTCGGGCACCGGGGAGCTGTTTTTT. The chain combines TRBV4-2 with TRBJ2-2; D is possibly TRBD2 (6 bases). CDR3 length equals 17 residues. Trimming shortened V by 4 bases and J by 4 bases, and 19 bases separated the two germline ends. Germline V lookup: CDR1 LGHNA, CDR2 YNFKEQ.

The gene calls are TRBV2 and TRBJ2-4, with D possibly being TRBD1 (6 bases). CDR1 and CDR2 from the germline V gene are SNHLY and FYNNEI. The CDR3 covers 14 residues. Trimming left V 6 bases short and J 8 bases short, with 17 bases between. The CDR3 DNA follows: TGTGCCAGCAGCTCAGGGGTTGGCAGGCACATTCAGTACTTC. It specifies CASSSGVGRHIQYF.